The T cell receptor beta chain under discussion was sequenced for a study of a mutant IDH1 vaccine in newly diagnosed glioma. This table comes from immunoSEQ multiplex PCR, and its TCRdb copy is limited to in-frame clones, with some not included. Of approximately 60,000 clones in the sample, roughly four fifths were seen once. Details on this clone: Its cognate antigen is unknown.

Time point meaning: week 47, end of study. All doses held 300 ug of mutant IDH1 20-mer peptide, with topical imiquimod. Sequences were derived from PBMCs, sampled from a glioma patient whose treatment included an IDH1 peptide vaccine. This sequence originates from a woman aged 50 to 60 with glioma.

CDR3 nucleotides: TGTGCCAGCAGCAAAGTTCTTCGTGCCCCCACACTCCTAAGGTTTGCCGCTGGCGGGGAGCTGTTTTTT. Translation: CASSKVLRAPTLLRFAAGGELFF. V usage is TRBV21-1 and J usage is TRBJ2-2. TRBV21-1 is termed a pseudogene. This CDR3 contains 23 residues.